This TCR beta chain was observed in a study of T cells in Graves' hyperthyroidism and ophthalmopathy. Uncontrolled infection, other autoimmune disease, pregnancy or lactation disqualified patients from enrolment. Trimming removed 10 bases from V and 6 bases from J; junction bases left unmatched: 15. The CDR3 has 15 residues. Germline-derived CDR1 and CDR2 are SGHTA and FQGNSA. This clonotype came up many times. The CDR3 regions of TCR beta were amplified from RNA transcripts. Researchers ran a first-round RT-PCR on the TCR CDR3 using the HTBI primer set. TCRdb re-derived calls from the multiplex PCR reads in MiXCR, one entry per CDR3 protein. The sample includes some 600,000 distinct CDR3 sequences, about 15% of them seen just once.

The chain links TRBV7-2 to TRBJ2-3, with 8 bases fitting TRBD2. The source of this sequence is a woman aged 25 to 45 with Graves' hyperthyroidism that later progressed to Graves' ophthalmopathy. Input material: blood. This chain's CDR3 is CATTLSGTIGDTQYF. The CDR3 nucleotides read TGTGCCACCACCCTTAGCGGGACGATTGGCGATACGCAGTATTTT.